Following are 2 T cell receptor beta chains from one sample sequenced in a study of T cell responses to AZD1222 COVID-19 vaccine. Sequencing was performed with immunoSEQ multiplex PCR; in TCRdb, only in-frame clones are kept and a portion is missing. The sample lists around 90,000 clones, approximately 83% occurring once. The material was peripheral blood, obtained on day 0 of AZD1222 vaccination. Source of these receptors: an adult in good health.

The table lists this clone with a count of one. The rearrangement uses TRBV9 and TRBJ2-2; D is possibly TRBD1 (5 bases). Trimming removed 1 base from V and 1 base from J, with 8 bases in between. Per the germline V gene, CDR1 is SGDLS and CDR2 is YYNGEE. The CDR3 length is 15 residues. CDR3 loop: CASSVFQGNTGELFF. The DNA of the CDR3 is TGTGCCAGCAGCGTATTTCAGGGGAACACCGGGGAGCTGTTTTTT.

The chain has TRBV10-3 and TRBJ2-2; D may match TRBD1 or TRBD2 (5 bases each). This CDR3 contains 15 residues. Deletions cut 2 bases from V and 4 bases from J, with 11 bases between. CDR1 is ENHRY, CDR2 SYGVKD, per germline. This CDR3 is CAISERGASTGELFF. DNA for the CDR3: TGTGCCATCAGTGAGAGAGGGGCGAGCACCGGGGAGCTGTTTTTT.